This T cell receptor (beta chain) came from a study of OX40 agonist ivuxolimab in advanced cancers. Overall study findings and caveats: Among the nonresponders, some also had low normalized T-cell clonal expansion.

Clones were read by immunoSEQ multiplex PCR, and TCRdb kept only the in-frame ones, dropping some. This table holds roughly 70,000 clones, around 84% found once. Between the trimmed V and J ends, which lost 4 bases and 2 bases, there was a span of 14 bases. The CDR3 has 15 amino acids. CDR1 and CDR2 (germline): LGHNA, YNFKEQ. This clone was counted only a few times. Antigen specificity is unknown. Peripheral blood came from all dose cohorts at three timepoints. This chain joins TRBV4-2 and TRBJ2-5; a possible D gene is TRBD2 (5 bases). Here the sequenced sample was CD4+ or CD8+ T cells sorted from blood, taken in a trial of the OX40 agonist ivuxolimab. This receptor was obtained from an adult with an advanced solid tumor such as melanoma, head and neck, liver or kidney cancer. For the CDR3, the DNA is TGTGCCAGCAGCCTGAGCAGAGCGGAACAAGAGACCCAGTACTTC. Its protein is CASSLSRAEQETQYF.